This TCR beta chain appears in the sequencing data of a study of CD8+CD57+ T cells in acquired aplastic anemia. Regarding the study as a whole: About 27 CD8+ CDR3 sequences were shared between patients and controls.

Of note for this clonotype: Its antigen is as yet unknown.

Genomic DNA served as template for TCR beta VDJ and CDR3 profiling. TCRdb processed the reads anew with MiXCR; each CDR3 protein has one entry. The data show about half a million distinct CDR3 sequences, roughly 34% seen once. V was pared by 0 bases and J by 6 bases, with 11 bases between. CDR1 is DFQATT and CDR2 is SNEGSKA in the germline V gene (reference sequence). The CDR3 runs to 13 residues. All patients picked for sequencing had shown, by flow cytometry, an expansion of CD8+CD57+ cells. Blood came from patients not yet given any therapy. The rearrangement uses TRBV20-1 and TRBJ1-2; D unclear. The clonotype was recovered from a human donor with aplastic anemia. Sequences were obtained from sorted CD4+, CD8+, or CD8+CD57+ T cells (not recorded which) from PBMCs. The CDR3 protein is CSARDPRNDGYTF. In DNA form, the CDR3 reads TGCAGTGCTAGAGATCCGAGGAATGATGGCTACACCTTC.